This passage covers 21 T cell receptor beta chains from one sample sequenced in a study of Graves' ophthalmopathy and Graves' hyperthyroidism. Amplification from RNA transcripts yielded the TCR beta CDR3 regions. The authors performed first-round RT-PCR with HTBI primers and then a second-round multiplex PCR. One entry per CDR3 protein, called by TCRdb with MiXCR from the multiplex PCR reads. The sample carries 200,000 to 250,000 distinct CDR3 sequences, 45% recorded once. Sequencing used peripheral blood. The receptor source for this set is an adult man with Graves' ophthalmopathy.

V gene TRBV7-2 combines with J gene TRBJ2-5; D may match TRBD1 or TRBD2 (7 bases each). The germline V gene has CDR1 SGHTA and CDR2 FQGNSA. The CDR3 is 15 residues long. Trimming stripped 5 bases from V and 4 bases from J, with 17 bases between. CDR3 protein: CASSADREGAETQYF. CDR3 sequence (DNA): TGTGCCAGCAGCGCCGACAGGGAGGGCGCAGAGACCCAGTACTTC.

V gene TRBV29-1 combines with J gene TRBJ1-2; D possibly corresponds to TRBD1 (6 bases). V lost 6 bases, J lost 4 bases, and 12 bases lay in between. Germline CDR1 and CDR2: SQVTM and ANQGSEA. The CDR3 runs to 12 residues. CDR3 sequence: CSVWTASYGYTF. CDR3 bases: TGCAGCGTATGGACAGCCTCCTATGGCTACACCTTC.

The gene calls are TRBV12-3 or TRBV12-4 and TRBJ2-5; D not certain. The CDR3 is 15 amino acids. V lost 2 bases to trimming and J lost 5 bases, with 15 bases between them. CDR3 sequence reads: CASSLKWDTRETQYF. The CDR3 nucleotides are TGTGCCAGCAGTTTAAAGTGGGATACGAGGGAGACCCAGTACTTC.

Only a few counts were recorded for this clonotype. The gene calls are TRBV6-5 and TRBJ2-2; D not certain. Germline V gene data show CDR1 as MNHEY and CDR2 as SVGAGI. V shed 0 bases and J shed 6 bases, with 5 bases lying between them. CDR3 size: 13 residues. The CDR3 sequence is CASSYSLAGELFF. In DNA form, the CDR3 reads TGTGCCAGCAGTTACTCGTTGGCCGGGGAGCTGTTTTTT.

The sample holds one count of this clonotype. In nucleotides, the CDR3 is TGCAGCGTTGAATTTAGGCAGCTGAACACTGAAGCTTTCTTT. Protein product: CSVEFRQLNTEAFF. V and J are TRBV29-1 and TRBJ1-1; D call uncertain. Trimming took 2 bases from V and 0 from J, leaving 10 bases between them. Germline V gives CDR1 SQVTM, CDR2 ANQGSEA. The CDR3 runs to 14 residues.

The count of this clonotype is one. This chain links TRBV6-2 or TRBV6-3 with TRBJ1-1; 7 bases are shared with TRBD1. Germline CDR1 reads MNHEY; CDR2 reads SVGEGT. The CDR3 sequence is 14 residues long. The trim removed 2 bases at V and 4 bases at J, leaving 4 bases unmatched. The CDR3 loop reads CASSYVAGGTEAFF. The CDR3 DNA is TGTGCCAGCAGTTACGTGGCAGGGGGCACTGAAGCTTTCTTT.

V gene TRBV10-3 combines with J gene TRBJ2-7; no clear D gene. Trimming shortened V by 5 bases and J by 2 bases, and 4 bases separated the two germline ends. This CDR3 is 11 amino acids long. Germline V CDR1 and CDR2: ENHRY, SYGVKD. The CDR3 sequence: CAISPAYEQYF. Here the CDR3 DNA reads TGTGCCATCAGTCCTGCCTACGAGCAGTACTTC.

CDR3 amino acids: CAISEDWNTEAFF. The CDR3 DNA reads as TGTGCCATCAGTGAGGATTGGAACACTGAAGCTTTCTTT. The rearrangement joins TRBV10-3 to TRBJ1-1; D remains ambiguous. CDR1 is ENHRY and CDR2 is SYGVKD in the germline V gene. Trimming shortened V by 2 bases and J by 1 base, and 5 bases separated the two germline ends. There are 13 residues in the CDR3.

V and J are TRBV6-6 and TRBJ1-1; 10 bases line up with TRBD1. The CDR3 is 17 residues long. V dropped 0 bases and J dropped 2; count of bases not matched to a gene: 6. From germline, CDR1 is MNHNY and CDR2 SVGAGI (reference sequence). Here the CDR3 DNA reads TGTGCCAGCAGTTACTCCCGGGACAGGGGACTAAACACTGAAGCTTTCTTT. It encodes CASSYSRDRGLNTEAFF.

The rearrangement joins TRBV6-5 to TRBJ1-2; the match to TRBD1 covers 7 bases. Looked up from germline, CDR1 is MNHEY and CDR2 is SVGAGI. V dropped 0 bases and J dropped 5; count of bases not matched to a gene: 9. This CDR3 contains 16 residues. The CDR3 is CASSYSSREGAYGYTF. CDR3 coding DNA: TGTGCCAGCAGTTACTCTTCCAGAGAGGGGGCGTATGGCTACACCTTC.

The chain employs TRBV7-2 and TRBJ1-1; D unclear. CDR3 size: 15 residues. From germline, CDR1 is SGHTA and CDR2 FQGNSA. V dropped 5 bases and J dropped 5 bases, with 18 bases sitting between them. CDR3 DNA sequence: TGTGCCAGCAGCCCGAGGGAGGGTAAGAGGACTGAAGCTTTCTTT. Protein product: CASSPREGKRTEAFF.

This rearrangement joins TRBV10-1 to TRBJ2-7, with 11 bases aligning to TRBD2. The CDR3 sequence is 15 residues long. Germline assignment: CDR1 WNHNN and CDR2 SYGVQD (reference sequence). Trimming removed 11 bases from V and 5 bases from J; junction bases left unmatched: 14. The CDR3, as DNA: TGCGCCCGGTTGACTAGCGGGAAGACGGCAGACGAGCAGTACTTC. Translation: CARLTSGKTADEQYF.

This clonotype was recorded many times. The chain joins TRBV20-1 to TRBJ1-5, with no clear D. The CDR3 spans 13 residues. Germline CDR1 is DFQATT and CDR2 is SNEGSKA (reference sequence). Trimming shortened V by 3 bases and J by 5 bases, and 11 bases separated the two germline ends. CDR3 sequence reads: CSARGQSYQPQHF. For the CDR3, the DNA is TGCAGTGCTAGGGGCCAGAGTTATCAGCCCCAGCATTTT.

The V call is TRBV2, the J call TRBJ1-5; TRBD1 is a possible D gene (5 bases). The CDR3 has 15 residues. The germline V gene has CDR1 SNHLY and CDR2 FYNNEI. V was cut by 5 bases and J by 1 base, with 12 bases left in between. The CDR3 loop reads CASSFLGESNQPQHF. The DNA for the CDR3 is TGTGCCAGCAGTTTTCTGGGGGAGAGCAATCAGCCCCAGCATTTT.

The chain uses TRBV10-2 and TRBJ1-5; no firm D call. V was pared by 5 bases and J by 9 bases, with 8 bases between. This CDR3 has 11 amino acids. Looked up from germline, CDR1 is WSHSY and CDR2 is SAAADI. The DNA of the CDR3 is TGCGCCAGCAGTACGGGTGGGCCCCAGCATTTT. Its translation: CASSTGGPQHF.

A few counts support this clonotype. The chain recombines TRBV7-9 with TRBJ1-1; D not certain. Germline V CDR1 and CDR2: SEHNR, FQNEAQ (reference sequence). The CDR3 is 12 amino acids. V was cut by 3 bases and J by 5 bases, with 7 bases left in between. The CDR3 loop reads CASSLSRTEAFF. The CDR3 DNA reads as TGTGCCAGCAGCTTGAGTAGGACTGAAGCTTTCTTT.

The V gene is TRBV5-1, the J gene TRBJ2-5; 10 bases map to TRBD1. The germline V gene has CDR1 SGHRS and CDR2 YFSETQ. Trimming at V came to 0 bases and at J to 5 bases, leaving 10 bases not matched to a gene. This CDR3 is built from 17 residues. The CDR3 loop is CASSLGDRGRSGETQYF. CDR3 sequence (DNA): TGCGCCAGCAGCTTGGGAGACAGGGGGCGATCAGGCGAGACCCAGTACTTC.

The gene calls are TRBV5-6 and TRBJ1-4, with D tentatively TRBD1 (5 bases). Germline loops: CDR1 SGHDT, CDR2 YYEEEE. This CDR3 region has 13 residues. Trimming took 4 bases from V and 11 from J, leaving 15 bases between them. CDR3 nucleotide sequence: TGTGCCAGCAGCCCGACTAGCGGGGCGAAACTGTTTTTT. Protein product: CASSPTSGAKLFF.

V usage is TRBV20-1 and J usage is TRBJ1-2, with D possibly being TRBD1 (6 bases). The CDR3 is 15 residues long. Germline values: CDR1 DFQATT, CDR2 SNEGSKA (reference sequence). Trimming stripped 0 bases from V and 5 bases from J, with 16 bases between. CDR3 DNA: TGCAGTGCTAGAGAGGGAACACAGGGTTTTTATGGCTACACCTTC. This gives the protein CSAREGTQGFYGYTF.

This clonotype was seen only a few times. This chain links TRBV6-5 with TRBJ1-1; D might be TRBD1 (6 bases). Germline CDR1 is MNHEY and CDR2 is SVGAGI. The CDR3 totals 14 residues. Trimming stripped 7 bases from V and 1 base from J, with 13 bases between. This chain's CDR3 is CASTKDRTNTEAFF. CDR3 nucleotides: TGTGCCAGCACAAAGGACAGAACGAACACTGAAGCTTTCTTT.

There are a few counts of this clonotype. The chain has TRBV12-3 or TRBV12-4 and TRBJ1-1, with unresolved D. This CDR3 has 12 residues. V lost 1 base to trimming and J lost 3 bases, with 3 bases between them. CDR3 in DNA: TGTGCCAGCAGTTTAGGGTACACTGAAGCTTTCTTT. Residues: CASSLGYTEAFF.